Given below is one TCR beta chain in context. The method was immunoSEQ multiplex PCR; TCRdb's version includes in-frame clones alone and lacks a portion of them. This table holds around 76,000 clones, approximately 95% found once. The sample belongs to a study of OX40 agonist ivuxolimab in advanced cancers. Study-level background: A mean age of roughly 62 years, range roughly 20 to 90, was recorded, and approximately 85% were male.

V shed 2 bases and J shed 0 bases, with 8 bases lying between them. CDR1 is LGHNA and CDR2 is YSLEER in the germline V gene. The CDR3 runs to 15 residues. This chain connects TRBV4-3 to TRBJ2-1; TRBD2 might be the D (6 bases). The input for sequencing was CD4+ or CD8+ T cells sorted from blood, taken in a trial of the OX40 agonist ivuxolimab. The source of this sequence is an adult with an advanced solid tumor such as melanoma, head and neck, liver or kidney cancer. The CDR3 bases are TGCGCCAGCAGCCAACGGGAGAGCTCCTACAATGAGCAGTTCTTC. Its protein is CASSQRESSYNEQFF.